Sequencing of this T cell receptor (beta chain) was carried out in a study of blood T cell repertoires in COVID-19. Cohort 3 donors were reported recovered after two negative PCRs, clearance, or symptom resolution. Assay: immunoSEQ multiplex PCR; the TCRdb copy retains only in-frame clones and omits some. There are roughly 300,000 clones in the sample; roughly 85% occur only once, and 5.5% to 6% lies in the top ten. The sequenced sample consisted of PBMCs or T cells enriched from blood (not recorded which). This clonotype was sampled from a woman in her 30s who had recovered from COVID-19.

The CDR3 protein is CASSFRQGSTDTQYF. In nucleotides, the CDR3 is TGTGCCAGCAGCTTTCGGCAGGGGAGCACAGATACGCAGTATTTT. The chain has TRBV5-4 and TRBJ2-3; D might be TRBD1 (6 bases). Looked up from germline, CDR1 is SGHNT and CDR2 is YYREEE (reference sequence). Trimming shortened V by 2 bases and J by 0 bases, and 10 bases separated the two germline ends. The CDR3 consists of 15 residues. Filled out from reference TRBV5-4 and TRBJ2-3, the complete variable domain reads ETGVTQSPTHLIKTRGQQVTLRCSSQSGHNTVSWYQQALGQGPQFIFQYYREEENGRGNFPPRFSGLQFPNYSSELNVNALELDDSALYLCASSFRQGSTDTQYFGPGTRLTVL.